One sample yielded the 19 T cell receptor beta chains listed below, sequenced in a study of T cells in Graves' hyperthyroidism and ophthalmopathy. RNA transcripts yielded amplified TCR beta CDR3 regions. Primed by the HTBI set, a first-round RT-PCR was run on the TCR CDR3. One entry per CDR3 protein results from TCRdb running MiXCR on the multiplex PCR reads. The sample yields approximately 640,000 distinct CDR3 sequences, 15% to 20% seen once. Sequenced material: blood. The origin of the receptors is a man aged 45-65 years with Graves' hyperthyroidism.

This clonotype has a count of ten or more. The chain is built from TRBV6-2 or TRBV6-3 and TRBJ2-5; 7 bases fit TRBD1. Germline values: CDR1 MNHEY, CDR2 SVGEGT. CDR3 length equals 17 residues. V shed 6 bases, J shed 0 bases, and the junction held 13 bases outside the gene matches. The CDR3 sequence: CASRRNRDRVYQETQYF. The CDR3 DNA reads TGTGCCAGCAGACGCAACCGGGACAGAGTCTACCAAGAGACCCAGTACTTC.

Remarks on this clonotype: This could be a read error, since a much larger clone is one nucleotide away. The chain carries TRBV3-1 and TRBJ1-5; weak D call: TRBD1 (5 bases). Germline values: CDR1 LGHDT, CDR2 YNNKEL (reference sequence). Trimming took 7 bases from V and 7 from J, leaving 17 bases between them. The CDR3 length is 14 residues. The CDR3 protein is CASNEGGGGQPQHF. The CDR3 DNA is TGTGCCAGCAACGAAGGTGGGGGAGGGCAGCCCCAGCATTTT.

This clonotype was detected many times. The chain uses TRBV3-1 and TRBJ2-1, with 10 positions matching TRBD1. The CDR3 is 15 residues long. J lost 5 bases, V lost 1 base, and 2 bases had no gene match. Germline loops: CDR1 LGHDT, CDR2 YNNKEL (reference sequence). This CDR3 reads CASSQAGQGHNEQFF. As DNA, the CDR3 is TGTGCCAGCAGCCAAGCGGGACAGGGGCACAATGAGCAGTTCTTC.

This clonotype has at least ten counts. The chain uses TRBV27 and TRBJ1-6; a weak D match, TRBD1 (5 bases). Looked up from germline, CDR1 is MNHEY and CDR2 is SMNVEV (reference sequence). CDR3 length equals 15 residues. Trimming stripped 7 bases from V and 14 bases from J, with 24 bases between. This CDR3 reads CASKRDGPTIRALHF. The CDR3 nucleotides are TGTGCCAGCAAACGGGACGGACCCACTATTCGGGCCCTCCACTTT.

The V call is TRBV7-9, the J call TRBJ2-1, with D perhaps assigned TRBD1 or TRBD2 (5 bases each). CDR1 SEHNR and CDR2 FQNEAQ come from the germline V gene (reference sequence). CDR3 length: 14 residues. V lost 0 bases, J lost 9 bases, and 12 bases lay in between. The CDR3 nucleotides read TGTGCCAGCAGCTTAGCGCTCGGGGCTGGTGAGCAGTTCTTC. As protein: CASSLALGAGEQFF.

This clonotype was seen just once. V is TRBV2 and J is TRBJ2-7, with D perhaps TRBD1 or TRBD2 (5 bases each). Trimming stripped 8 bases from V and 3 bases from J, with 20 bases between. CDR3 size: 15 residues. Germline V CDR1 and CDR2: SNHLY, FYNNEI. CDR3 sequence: CASEGLTGRYYEQYF. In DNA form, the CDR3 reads TGTGCCAGCGAAGGATTAACGGGACGATACTACGAGCAGTACTTC. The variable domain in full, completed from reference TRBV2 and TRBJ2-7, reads EPEVTQTPSHQVTQMGQEVILRCVPISNHLYFYWYRQILGQKVEFLVSFYNNEISEKSEIFDDQFSVERPDGSNFTLKIRSTKLEDSAMYFCASEGLTGRYYEQYFGPGTRLTVT.

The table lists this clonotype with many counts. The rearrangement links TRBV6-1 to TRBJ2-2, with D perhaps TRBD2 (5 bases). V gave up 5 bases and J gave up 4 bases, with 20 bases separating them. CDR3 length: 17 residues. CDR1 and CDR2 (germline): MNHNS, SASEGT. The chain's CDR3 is CASSYYLREVGTGELFF. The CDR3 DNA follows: TGTGCCAGCAGTTATTACCTGAGGGAAGTAGGCACCGGGGAGCTGTTTTTT.

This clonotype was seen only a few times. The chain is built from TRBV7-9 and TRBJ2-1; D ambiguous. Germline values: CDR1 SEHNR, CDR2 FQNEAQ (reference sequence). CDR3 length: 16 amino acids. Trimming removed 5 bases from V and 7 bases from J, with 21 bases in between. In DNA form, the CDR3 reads TGTGCCAGCAGCCCGACGTTAAAGGCGTCTTGGAATGAGCAGTTCTTC. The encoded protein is CASSPTLKASWNEQFF.

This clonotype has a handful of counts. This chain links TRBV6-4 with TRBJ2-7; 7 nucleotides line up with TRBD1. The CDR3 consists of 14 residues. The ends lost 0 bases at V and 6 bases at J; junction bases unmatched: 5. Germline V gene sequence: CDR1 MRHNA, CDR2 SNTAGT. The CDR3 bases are TGTGCCAGCAGTGACTCGATCGGACAGGTCGAGCAGTACTTC. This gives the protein CASSDSIGQVEQYF.

DNA for the CDR3: TGTGCCTGGAGGTGGGGGAATTCTAACTATGGCTACACCTTC. It is translated as CAWRWGNSNYGYTF. V usage is TRBV30 and J usage is TRBJ1-2; D is possibly TRBD1 (5 bases). The germline V gene encodes CDR1 GTSNPN and CDR2 SVGIG (reference sequence). The CDR3 is 14 amino acids. V was trimmed by 3 bases and J by 0 bases, leaving 11 bases between them. Variable domain in full (rest from reference TRBV30 and TRBJ1-2): SQTIHQWPATLVQPVGSPLSLECTVEGTSNPNLYWYRQAAGRGLQLLFYSVGIGQISSEVPQNLSASRPQDRQFILSSKKLLLSDSGFYLCAWRWGNSNYGYTFGSGTRLTVV.

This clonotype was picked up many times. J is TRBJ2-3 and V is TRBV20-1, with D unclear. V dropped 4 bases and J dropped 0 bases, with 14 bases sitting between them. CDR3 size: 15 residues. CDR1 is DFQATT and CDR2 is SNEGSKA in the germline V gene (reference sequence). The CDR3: CSAILEPTSTDTQYF. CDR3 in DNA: TGCAGTGCTATCTTGGAGCCAACTAGCACAGATACGCAGTATTTT.

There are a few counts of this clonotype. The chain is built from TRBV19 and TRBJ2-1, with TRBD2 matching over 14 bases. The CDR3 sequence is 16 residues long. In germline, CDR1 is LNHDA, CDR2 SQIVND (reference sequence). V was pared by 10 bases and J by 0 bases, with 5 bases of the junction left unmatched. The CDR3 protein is CATRLAGGPSYNEQFF. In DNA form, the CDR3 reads TGTGCCACCAGACTAGCGGGAGGGCCCTCCTACAATGAGCAGTTCTTC.

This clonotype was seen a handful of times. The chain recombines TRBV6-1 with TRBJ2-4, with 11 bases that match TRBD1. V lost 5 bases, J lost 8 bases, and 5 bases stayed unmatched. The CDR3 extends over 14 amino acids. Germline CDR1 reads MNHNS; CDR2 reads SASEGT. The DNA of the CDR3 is TGTGCCAGCAGTCCGGACAGGGGGCGAGACATTCAGTACTTC. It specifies CASSPDRGRDIQYF.

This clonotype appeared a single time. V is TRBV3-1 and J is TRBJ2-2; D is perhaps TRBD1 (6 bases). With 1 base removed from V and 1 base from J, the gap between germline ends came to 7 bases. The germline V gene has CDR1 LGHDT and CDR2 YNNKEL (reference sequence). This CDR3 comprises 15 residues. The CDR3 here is CASSQGQVNTGELFF. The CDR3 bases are TGTGCCAGCAGCCAAGGACAGGTGAACACCGGGGAGCTGTTTTTT. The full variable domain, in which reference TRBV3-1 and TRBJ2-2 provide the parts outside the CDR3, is DTAVSQTPKYLVTQMGNDKSIKCEQNLGHDTMYWYKQDSKKFLKIMFSYNNKELIINETVPNRFSPKSPDKAHLNLHINSLELGDSAVYFCASSQGQVNTGELFFGEGSRLTVL.

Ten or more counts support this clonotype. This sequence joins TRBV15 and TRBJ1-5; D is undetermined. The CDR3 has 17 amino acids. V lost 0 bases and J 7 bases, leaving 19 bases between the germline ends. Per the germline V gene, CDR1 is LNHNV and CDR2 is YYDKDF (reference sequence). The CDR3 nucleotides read TGTGCCACCAGCAGAGAGGGTTTGGGTGAGGTCGGGCAGCCCCAGCATTTT. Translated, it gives CATSREGLGEVGQPQHF.

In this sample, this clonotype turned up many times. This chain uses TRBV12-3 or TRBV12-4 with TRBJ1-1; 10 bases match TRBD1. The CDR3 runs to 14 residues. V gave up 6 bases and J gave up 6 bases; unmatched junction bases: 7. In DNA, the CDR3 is TGTGCCAGCAGCAGAGGGACAGGGGCTCCTGAAGCTTTCTTT. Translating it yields CASSRGTGAPEAFF.

CDR3 protein: CASSQESRTGELFF. DNA for the CDR3: TGTGCCAGCAGCCAAGAATCGAGGACCGGGGAGCTGTTTTTT. This rearrangement joins TRBV3-1 to TRBJ2-2, with D uncertain. CDR3 length: 14 residues. The V end lost 0 bases, the J end lost 5 bases, and 7 bases lay between the germline ends. The germline V gene encodes CDR1 LGHDT and CDR2 YNNKEL (reference sequence).

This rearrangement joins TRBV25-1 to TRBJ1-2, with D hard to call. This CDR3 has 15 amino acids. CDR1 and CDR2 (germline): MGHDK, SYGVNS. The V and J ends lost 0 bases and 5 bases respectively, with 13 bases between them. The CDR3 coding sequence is TGTGCCAGCAGTGAATATCCACAGTCCTTTTATGGCTACACCTTC. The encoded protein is CASSEYPQSFYGYTF.

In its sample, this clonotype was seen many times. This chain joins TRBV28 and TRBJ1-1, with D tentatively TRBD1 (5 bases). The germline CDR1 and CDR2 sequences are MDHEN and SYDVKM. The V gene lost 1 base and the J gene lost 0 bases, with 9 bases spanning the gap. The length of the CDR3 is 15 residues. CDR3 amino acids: CASSLYGAMNTEAFF. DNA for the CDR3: TGTGCCAGCAGTTTATATGGGGCCATGAACACTGAAGCTTTCTTT.